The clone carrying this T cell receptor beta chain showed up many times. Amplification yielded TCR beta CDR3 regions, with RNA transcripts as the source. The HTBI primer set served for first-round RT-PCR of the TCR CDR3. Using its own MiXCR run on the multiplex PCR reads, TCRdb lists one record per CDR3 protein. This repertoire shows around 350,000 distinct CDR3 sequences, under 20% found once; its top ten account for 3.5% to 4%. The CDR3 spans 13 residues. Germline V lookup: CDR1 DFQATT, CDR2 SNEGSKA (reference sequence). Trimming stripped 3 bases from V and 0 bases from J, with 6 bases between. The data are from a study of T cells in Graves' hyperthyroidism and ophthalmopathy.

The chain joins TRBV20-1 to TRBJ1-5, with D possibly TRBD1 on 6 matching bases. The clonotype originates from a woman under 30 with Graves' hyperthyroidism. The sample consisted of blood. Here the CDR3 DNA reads TGCAGTGCTAGGGGACATAGCAATCAGCCCCAGCATTTT. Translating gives CSARGHSNQPQHF.